This T cell receptor (beta chain) stems from a study of shared clonotypes between healthy human individuals. This clone was counted once. Germline CDR1 and CDR2: SGHAT and FQNNGV. The length of the CDR3 is 15 residues. Trimming left V 1 base short and J 1 base short, with 11 bases between. Repertoires were generated with immunoSEQ multiplex PCR, while TCRdb's copy carries only in-frame clones and drops some. The data contain about 1.5 million clones, 98% of them seen just once; the ten biggest clones take up less than 0.55%. The TCR comes from a man aged 25 to 45 in good health. This rearrangement joins TRBV11-2 to TRBJ2-7, with D possibly matching TRBD1 (5 bases). Sequenced input: naive CD4+ T cells sorted from blood. Regarding subset: CD45RA+ positively selected. The CDR3 reads CASSLGTGVSYEQYF. The CDR3, as DNA: TGTGCCAGCAGCTTAGGTACAGGCGTATCCTACGAGCAGTACTTC. The whole variable domain, filled in from reference TRBV11-2 and TRBJ2-7, reads EAGVAQSPRYKIIEKRQSVAFWCNPISGHATLYWYQQILGQGPKLLIQFQNNGVVDDSQLPKDRFSAERLKGVDSTLKIQPAKLEDSAVYLCASSLGTGVSYEQYFGPGTRLTVT.